Listed below are T cell receptor beta chains from one sample, sequenced in a study of blood T cell repertoires in COVID-19. Using immunoSEQ multiplex PCR, the repertoire was profiled, and TCRdb retains in-frame clones only, with some absent. The sample lists more than 70,000 clones, 80% seen once, with approximately 10% in the top ten. The sequenced sample consisted of peripheral blood. The receptors derive from a woman in her 70s with acute or convalescent COVID-19. The CDR3 runs from the conserved cysteine through the conserved F or W. A D gene is named only where the DNA matches it firmly. Only some rows state a clone size, as once, few, many or a class for expanded clones.

d_call | j_call | clone_size | v_call | cdr3_nt | cdr3_aa
NA | TRBJ2-1 | NA | TRBV6-5 | TGTGCCAGCAGGGCCTTTGGCCTCAACAATGAGCAGTTCTTC | CASRAFGLNNEQFF
TRBD2 | TRBJ2-5 | NA | TRBV25-1 | TGTGCCAGCAGTGACTATAGAGAAGCGGGGGGGGAAGTTTGGTACTTC | CASSDYREAGGEVWYF
NA | TRBJ2-2 | many | TRBV5-1 | TGCGCCAGCAGCTTTAACGGCGGGAACACCGGGGAGCTGTTTTTT | CASSFNGGNTGELFF
NA | TRBJ1-1 | NA | TRBV6-1 | TGTGCCAGCAGTGAAAACAGAAACACTGAAGCTTTCTTT | CASSENRNTEAFF
TRBD2 | TRBJ2-1 | once | TRBV7-6 | TGTGCCAGCAGCTGGGGCGGGACTAGCAGCGAGCAGTTCTTC | CASSWGGTSSEQFF
NA | TRBJ2-7 | NA | TRBV10-3 | TGTGCCATCAGTGAGTCGGAGGTCCCGCAGTACTTC | CAISESEVPQYF
TRBD2 | TRBJ2-2 | NA | TRBV7-2 | TGTGCCAGCGTCGGGGTAGCGGGGACCGGGGAGCTGTTTTTT | CASVGVAGTGELFF
NA | TRBJ1-4 | few | TRBV2 | TGTGCCAGCAGTGAGGAGGATACCTTCTATGGAACTAATGAAAAACTGTTTTTT | CASSEEDTFYGTNEKLFF
NA | TRBJ2-2 | NA | TRBV30 | TGTGCCTGGAGTAGACTTCCTAACACCGGGGAGCTGTTTTTT | CAWSRLPNTGELFF
NA | TRBJ2-2 | NA | TRBV6-1 | TGTGCCAGCAGTGAAATGGCGGGATTAAATCCCGGGGAGCTGTTTTTT | CASSEMAGLNPGELFF
TRBD2 | TRBJ2-7 | NA | TRBV5-1 | TGCGCCAGCAGCGAATTAGCGGGTGTTCAGGAGCAGTACTTC | CASSELAGVQEQYF
NA | TRBJ2-3 | NA | TRBV5-4 | TGTGCCAGCAGCTTGGCGGGGACAGATACGCAGTATTTT | CASSLAGTDTQYF
NA | TRBJ2-7 | NA | TRBV5-1 | TGCGCCAGCAGCTTTAGTCGCGGAACCTACGAGCAGTACTTC | CASSFSRGTYEQYF
TRBD2 | TRBJ2-3 | NA | TRBV28 | TGTGCCAGCAGGCGGACTAGCGCAGATACGCAGTATTTT | CASRRTSADTQYF
NA | TRBJ2-1 | NA | TRBV13 | TGTGCCAGCAGCTTCAACAGGGTTCCTGAGCAGTTCTTC | CASSFNRVPEQFF
TRBD1 | TRBJ1-6 | NA | TRBV4-2 | TGTGCCAGCAGCCTTAGGACAGGCTACTCCTATAATTCACCCCTCCACTTT | CASSLRTGYSYNSPLHF
TRBD1 | TRBJ1-4 | NA | TRBV18 | TGTGCCAGCTCACCGGGACAGGGGAGTGAAAAACTGTTTTTT | CASSPGQGSEKLFF
NA | TRBJ1-3 | NA | TRBV28 | TGTGCCAGCAGTTTAGGAGGGACTGGAAACACCATATATTTT | CASSLGGTGNTIYF
TRBD2 | TRBJ2-7 | NA | TRBV5-1 | TGCGCCAGCAGCTTTGGACTAGAGTACGAGCAGTACTTC | CASSFGLEYEQYF
NA | TRBJ1-2 | NA | TRBV25-1 | TGTGCCAGCAGTGAGGCAGGCGTCCCCGGCCCCTATGGCTACACCTTC | CASSEAGVPGPYGYTF
TRBD1 | TRBJ1-2 | NA | TRBV7-2 | TGTGCCAGCAGCTTAGCCCCAGCGATGACAGGGGCCGAGGGCTACACCTTC | CASSLAPAMTGAEGYTF
NA | TRBJ2-5 | NA | TRBV5-4 | TGTGCCAGCAGCTGGGTGGGGGCAGGGCCAGAGACCCAGTACTTC | CASSWVGAGPETQYF
NA | TRBJ2-1 | NA | TRBV5-4 | TGTGCCAGCGGGACTTACAATGAGCAGTTCTTC | CASGTYNEQFF
TRBD1 | TRBJ1-2 | few | TRBV7-9 | TGTGCCAGCAGCTGGGACAGGGGTAGTAGTTATGGCTACACCTTC | CASSWDRGSSYGYTF
TRBD1 | TRBJ2-7 | NA | TRBV28 | TGTGCCAGCAGACCTTATCGGACAGGCCCTCCCTACGAGCAGTACTTC | CASRPYRTGPPYEQYF
NA | TRBJ2-3 | NA | TRBV7-3 | TGTGCCAGCAGCCGTTCTAGCACAGATACGCAGTATTTT | CASSRSSTDTQYF
TRBD1 | TRBJ1-4 | NA | TRBV19 | TGTGCCACGACAGAGACAGGGGGCCGGGAAAAACTGTTTTTT | CATTETGGREKLFF
TRBD2 | TRBJ2-5 | NA | TRBV27 | TGTGCCAGCAGTTTGAGGCTAGCGGGAGGGCCACCGGGTGAGACCCAGTACTTC | CASSLRLAGGPPGETQYF
NA | TRBJ1-2 | NA | TRBV3-1/TRBV3-2 | TGTGCCAGCAGCCAAGGAAGACTCTGGGGCTACACCTTC | CASSQGRLWGYTF
TRBD2 | TRBJ2-5 | once | TRBV28 | TGTGCCAGCCAACTGCCGGCGGGAGGGGAGACCCAGTACTTC | CASQLPAGGETQYF
NA | TRBJ1-4 | NA | TRBV4-2 | TGTGCCAGCAGCCAAGTTGGCAGGGGAGCAACTAATGAAAAACTGTTTTTT | CASSQVGRGATNEKLFF
TRBD2 | TRBJ2-1 | once | TRBV5-1 | TGCGCCAGCAGCTTCCTAGCGGGAATCAACAATGAGCAGTTCTTC | CASSFLAGINNEQFF
TRBD2 | TRBJ2-1 | few | TRBV2 | TGTGCCAGCAGGAGGGACTACCACTCCTACAATGAGCAGTTCTTC | CASRRDYHSYNEQFF
TRBD1 | TRBJ1-6 | NA | TRBV7-9 | TGTGCCAGCAGCCCTTCCGGACAGGGAGGGAATTCACCCCTCCACTTT | CASSPSGQGGNSPLHF
TRBD1 | TRBJ1-3 | NA | TRBV12-3/TRBV12-4 | TGTGCCGGCCAACAGGGGGCAAGAAACACCATATATTTT | CAGQQGARNTIYF
TRBD2 | TRBJ2-6 | NA | TRBV28 | TGTGCCAGCAGTTTAGGGGTAGCGGGAGGGTCCGGGGCCAACGTCCTGACTTTC | CASSLGVAGGSGANVLTF
NA | TRBJ1-2 | once | TRBV30 | TGTGCCTGGAGTGTTACAGGGAGGGGTGGCTACACCTTC | CAWSVTGRGGYTF
TRBD1 | TRBJ2-1 | NA | TRBV14 | TGTGCCAGCAGCCAACTACAGGGGCGCCTCTACAATGAGCAGTTCTTC | CASSQLQGRLYNEQFF
NA | TRBJ1-1 | once | TRBV5-1 | TGCGCCAGCAGCTTGGGTCTACAGGGGAACACTGAAGCTTTCTTT | CASSLGLQGNTEAFF
TRBD1 | TRBJ1-2 | NA | TRBV6-1 | TGTGCCAGCAGTGAAGGACAGGGGACCCTTAACTATGGCTACACCTTC | CASSEGQGTLNYGYTF
TRBD2 | TRBJ2-7 | NA | TRBV5-1 | TGCGCCAGCAGCTTGGCCCGTCCTAGCGGGAGGGCCCCTAAAGACTACGAGCAGTACTTC | CASSLARPSGRAPKDYEQYF
NA | TRBJ2-5 | NA | TRBV12-3/TRBV12-4 | TGTGCCAGCAGTTTTTGGGGGGAGGCCCAGTACTTC | CASSFWGEAQYF
NA | TRBJ2-1 | NA | TRBV3-1/TRBV3-2 | TGTGCCAGCAGCCAAGATTGGGGCGCGACCTACAATGAGCAGTTCTTC | CASSQDWGATYNEQFF
TRBD1 | TRBJ2-1 | once | TRBV28 | TGTGCCAGCAGGGAAACAGGGGGTACCTACAATGAGCAGTTCTTC | CASRETGGTYNEQFF
TRBD2 | TRBJ2-1 | NA | TRBV6-5 | TGTGCCAGTACCTGGACTAGCCGCAATGAGCAGTTCTTC | CASTWTSRNEQFF
NA | TRBJ2-7 | NA | TRBV6-5 | TGTGCCAGCAGGGCGACAGTAATAACCTACGAGCAGTACTTC | CASRATVITYEQYF
TRBD1 | TRBJ1-1 | NA | TRBV9 | TGTGCCAGCAGCTCCCCGACAGGGGGTGTCACTGAAGCTTTCTTT | CASSSPTGGVTEAFF
TRBD2 | TRBJ2-2 | NA | TRBV18 | TGTGCCAGCTCATCGGGACTAGTGGGGACCGGGGAGCTGTTTTTT | CASSSGLVGTGELFF
TRBD1 | TRBJ1-2 | NA | TRBV10-3 | TGTGCCATCAGTGAGTCTGGCGGGACAGACGGCTACACCTTC | CAISESGGTDGYTF
TRBD2 | TRBJ2-1 | NA | TRBV19 | TGTGCCAGTAGTATAGGGAGTAGCGGGGGCAATGAGCAGTTCTTC | CASSIGSSGGNEQFF
NA | TRBJ2-7 | NA | TRBV27 | TGTGCCAGCAGACGTCGGGACACAGGCTCCTACGAGCAGTACTTC | CASRRRDTGSYEQYF
TRBD1 | TRBJ1-5 | once | TRBV30 | TGTGCCTGGAGTGTGGGGACAGGGATCCTCCAGCCCCAGCATTTT | CAWSVGTGILQPQHF
NA | TRBJ1-6 | NA | TRBV28 | TGTGCCAGCACCCCCAGCATGGCAGGGAATAATTCACCCCTCCACTTT | CASTPSMAGNNSPLHF